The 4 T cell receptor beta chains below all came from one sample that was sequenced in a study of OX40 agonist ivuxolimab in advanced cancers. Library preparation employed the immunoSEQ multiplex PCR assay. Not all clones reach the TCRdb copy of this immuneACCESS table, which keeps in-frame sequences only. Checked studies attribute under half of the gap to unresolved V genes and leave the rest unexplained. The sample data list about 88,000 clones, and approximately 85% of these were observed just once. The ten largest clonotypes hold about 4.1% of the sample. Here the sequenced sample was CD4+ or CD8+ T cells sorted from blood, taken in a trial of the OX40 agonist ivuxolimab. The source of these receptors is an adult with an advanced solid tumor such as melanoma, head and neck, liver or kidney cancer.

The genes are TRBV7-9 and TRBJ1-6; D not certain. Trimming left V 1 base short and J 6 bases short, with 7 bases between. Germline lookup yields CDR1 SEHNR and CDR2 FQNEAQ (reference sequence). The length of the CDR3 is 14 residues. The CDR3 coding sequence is TGTGCCAGCAGCTTAGGGGGAACTAATTCACCCCTCCACTTT. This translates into CASSLGGTNSPLHF.

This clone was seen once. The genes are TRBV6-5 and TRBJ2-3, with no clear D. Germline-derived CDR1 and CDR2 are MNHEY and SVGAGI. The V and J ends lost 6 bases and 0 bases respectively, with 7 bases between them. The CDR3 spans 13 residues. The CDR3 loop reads CASRKGSTDTQYF. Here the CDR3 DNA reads TGTGCCAGCAGAAAGGGAAGCACAGATACGCAGTATTTT.

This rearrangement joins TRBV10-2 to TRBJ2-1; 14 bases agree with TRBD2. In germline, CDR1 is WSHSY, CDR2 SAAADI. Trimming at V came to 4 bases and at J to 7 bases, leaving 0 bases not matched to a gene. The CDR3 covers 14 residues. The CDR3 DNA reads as TGCGCCAGCAGTGGGACTAGCGGGAGGAATGAGCAGTTCTTC. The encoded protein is CASSGTSGRNEQFF.

The CDR3 protein is CASSLDRATTEAFF. CDR3 DNA sequence: TGCGCCAGCAGCTTAGACAGGGCCACGACTGAAGCTTTCTTT. The chain links TRBV5-1 to TRBJ1-1; 7 bases are a match to TRBD1. There are 14 residues in the CDR3. V lost 2 bases and J lost 5; bases outside the gene matches: 6. Germline assignment: CDR1 SGHRS and CDR2 YFSETQ.